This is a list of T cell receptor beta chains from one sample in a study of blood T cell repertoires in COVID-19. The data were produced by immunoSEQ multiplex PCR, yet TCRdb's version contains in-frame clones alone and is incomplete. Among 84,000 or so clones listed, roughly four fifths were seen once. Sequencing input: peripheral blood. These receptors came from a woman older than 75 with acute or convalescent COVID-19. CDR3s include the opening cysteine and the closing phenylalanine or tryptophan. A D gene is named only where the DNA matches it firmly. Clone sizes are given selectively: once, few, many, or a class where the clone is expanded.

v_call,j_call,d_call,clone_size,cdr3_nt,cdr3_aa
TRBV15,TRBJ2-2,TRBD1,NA,TGTGCCACCAGCAGAGCACAGGGGGCCACCGGGGAGCTGTTTTTT,CATSRAQGATGELFF
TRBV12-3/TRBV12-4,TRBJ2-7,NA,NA,TGTGCCAGCAGTTTAAGCGGTTCCTACGAGCAGTACTTC,CASSLSGSYEQYF
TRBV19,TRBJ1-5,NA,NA,TGTGCCAGTAGAACGACCTCGACAGGTAGCAATCAGCCCCAGCATTTT,CASRTTSTGSNQPQHF
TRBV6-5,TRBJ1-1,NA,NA,TGTGCCAGCAGTTCTGAGGTCCGCACTGAAGCTTTCTTT,CASSSEVRTEAFF
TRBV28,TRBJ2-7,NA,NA,TGTGCCAGCACTGCATTTACGGGCGAGCAGTACTTC,CASTAFTGEQYF
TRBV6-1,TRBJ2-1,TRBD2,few,TGTGCCAGCAGTGAAATGCGGGGGACCTACAATGAGCAGTTCTTC,CASSEMRGTYNEQFF
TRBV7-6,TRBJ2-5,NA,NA,TGTGCCAGCAGCTTGCCCCCCGGGAGCGGTACCCGGGAGACCCAGTACTTC,CASSLPPGSGTRETQYF
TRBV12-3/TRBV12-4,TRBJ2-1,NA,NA,TGTGCCAGCAGTTATTCTGTTGAGCAGTTCTTC,CASSYSVEQFF
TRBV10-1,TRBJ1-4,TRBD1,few,TGCGCCAGCAGTGACGGGACAGGGAATGAAAAACTGTTTTTT,CASSDGTGNEKLFF
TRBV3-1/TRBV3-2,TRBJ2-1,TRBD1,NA,TGTGCCAGCAGCTCCGAATCCGGGACAGGGGCCTACAATGAGCAGTTCTTC,CASSSESGTGAYNEQFF
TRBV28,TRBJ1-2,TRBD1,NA,TGTGCCAGCAGACGACAGGGGGGCTATGGCTACACCTTC,CASRRQGGYGYTF
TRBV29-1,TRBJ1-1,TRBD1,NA,TGCAGCGCGAAGGGACAGAATATCCTGAACACTGAAGCTTTCTTT,CSAKGQNILNTEAFF
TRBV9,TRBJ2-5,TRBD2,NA,TGTGCCAGCAGCGTAGAGCCGGGGGGAGAGACCCAGTACTTC,CASSVEPGGETQYF
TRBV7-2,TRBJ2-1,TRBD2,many,TGTGCCAGCAGCCAAATAATACCGGGACTAGCGGGGACCTACAATGAGCAGTTCTTC,CASSQIIPGLAGTYNEQFF
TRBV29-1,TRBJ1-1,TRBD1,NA,TGCAGCGTGCGAACAGGGGTGGGCACTGAAGCTTTCTTT,CSVRTGVGTEAFF
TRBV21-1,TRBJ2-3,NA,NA,TGTGCCAGCAGCAAAGCCATGGCGGGACAGGGGCCAGATACGCAGTATTTT,CASSKAMAGQGPDTQYF
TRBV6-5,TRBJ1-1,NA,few,TGTGCCAGCAGTTACGCAGGGGTCCGAACTGAAGCTTTCTTT,CASSYAGVRTEAFF
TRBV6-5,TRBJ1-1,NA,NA,TGTGCCACCTCGGGGGTTGAAGCTTTCTTT,CATSGVEAFF
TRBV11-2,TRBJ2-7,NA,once,TGTGCCAGCAGCTTAGAGCGGAGCTCCTACGAGCAGTACTTC,CASSLERSSYEQYF
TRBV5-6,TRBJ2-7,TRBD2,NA,TGTGCCAGCACCTCCCTCGTGACGGCTAGCGGCAACACCTACGAGCAGTACTTC,CASTSLVTASGNTYEQYF
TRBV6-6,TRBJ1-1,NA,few,TGTGCCAGCAGTTCTCGGGGGGTGAACACTGAAGCTTTCTTT,CASSSRGVNTEAFF
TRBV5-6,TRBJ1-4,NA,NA,TGTGCCAGCAGCTTAGGCCGGGTACCTGAAAAACTGTTTTTT,CASSLGRVPEKLFF
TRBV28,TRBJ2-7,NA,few,TGTGCCAGCACCTGGTCAGGGCTCTACGAGCAGTACTTC,CASTWSGLYEQYF
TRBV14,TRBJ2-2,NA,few,TGTGCCAGCAGCCAAGATTTGAGGGCCGGGGAGCTGTTTTTT,CASSQDLRAGELFF
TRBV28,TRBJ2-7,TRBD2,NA,TGTGCCAGCAGTCCGACGGGGATTAGCGGGAGTACGTACGAGCAGTACTTC,CASSPTGISGSTYEQYF
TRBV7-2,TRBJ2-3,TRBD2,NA,TGTGCCAGCAGCCCCGGACTAGCGGGAGGGGCCGATACGCAGTATTTT,CASSPGLAGGADTQYF
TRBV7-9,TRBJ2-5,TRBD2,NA,TGTGCCAGCAGCTTAGCGGCGGGGGGAGAGACCCAGTACTTC,CASSLAAGGETQYF
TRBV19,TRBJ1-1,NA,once,TGTGCCAGTAGTCCGGAGATCGAGAGGAGCCTTGAAGCTTTCTTT,CASSPEIERSLEAFF
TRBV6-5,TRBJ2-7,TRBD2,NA,TGTGCCAGCGCCCCTCTGGCGGGAGGTAGGAACGAGCAGTACTTC,CASAPLAGGRNEQYF
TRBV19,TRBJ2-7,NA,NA,TGTGCCAGTAGTCCACGAGGCCCAGGGGACGAGCAGTACTTC,CASSPRGPGDEQYF
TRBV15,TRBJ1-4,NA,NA,TGTGCCACCAGCTACAGGGTAGAGGAAAAACTGTTTTTT,CATSYRVEEKLFF
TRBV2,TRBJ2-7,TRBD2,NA,TGTGCCAGTTTAGCGGGAGGGAAATCCTACGAGCAGTACTTC,CASLAGGKSYEQYF
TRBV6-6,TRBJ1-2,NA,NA,TGTGCCAGCACCGTAACGGCCCCCCCAGGTACTGGCTACACCTTC,CASTVTAPPGTGYTF
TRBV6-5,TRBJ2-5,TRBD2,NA,TGTGCCAGCAGTCAGCGGGAGGTGGAGACCCAGTACTTC,CASSQREVETQYF
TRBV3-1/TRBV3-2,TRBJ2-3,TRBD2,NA,TGTGCCAGCAGCCCTTCGACTAGCTTTGCAGATACGCAGTATTTT,CASSPSTSFADTQYF
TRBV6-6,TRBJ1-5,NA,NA,TGTGCCAGCAGTTTCGGGGGGAGGCAGCCCCAGCATTTT,CASSFGGRQPQHF
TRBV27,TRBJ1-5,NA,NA,TGTGCCAGCAGTTTATACTACCATCGGGGGAGGGAACCCTATCAGCCCCAGCATTTT,CASSLYYHRGREPYQPQHF
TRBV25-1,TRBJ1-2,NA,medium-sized,TGTGCCAGCAGTGATCATAGAGGTCAGGGCAGCTATGGCTACACCTTC,CASSDHRGQGSYGYTF
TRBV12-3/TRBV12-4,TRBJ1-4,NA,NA,TGTGCCAGCAGTTTAGAAGACAGAAAACTGTTTTTT,CASSLEDRKLFF
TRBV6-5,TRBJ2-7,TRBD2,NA,TGTGCCAGCAACCCCGGGAGGGGGGGGGAGCAGTACTTC,CASNPGRGGEQYF